One sample yielded the 15 T cell receptor beta chains listed below, sequenced in a study of T cells in Graves' hyperthyroidism and ophthalmopathy. The TCR beta CDR3 regions underwent amplification using RNA transcripts as the source. The HTBI primer set served for first-round RT-PCR of the TCR CDR3. TCRdb reanalysed the multiplex PCR reads using MiXCR and keeps one entry per CDR3 protein. The sample holds 450,000 to 650,000 distinct CDR3 sequences, roughly 17% seen once. Sequencing was performed on blood. These receptor sequences come from a woman between 18 and 29 years old with Graves' ophthalmopathy.

This clonotype has at least ten counts. This rearrangement joins TRBV7-9 to TRBJ1-1; tentative D call: TRBD1 (6 bases). There are 14 residues in the CDR3. Germline V gene sequence: CDR1 SEHNR, CDR2 FQNEAQ (reference sequence). Trimming pared 3 bases from V and 4 bases from J, leaving 12 bases between. The CDR3 loop is CASSLGGASTEAFF. CDR3 coding DNA: TGTGCCAGCAGCTTGGGGGGGGCAAGCACTGAAGCTTTCTTT.

This clonotype was counted many times. The DNA of the CDR3 is TGTGCCAGCAGCCAAGACACGTATAGCAATCAGCCCCAGCATTTT. It codes for CASSQDTYSNQPQHF. The rearrangement links TRBV3-1 to TRBJ1-5; no firm D call. Germline CDR1 is LGHDT and CDR2 is YNNKEL (reference sequence). CDR3 length: 15 amino acids. Deletions cut 0 bases from V and 0 bases from J, with 6 bases between. Supplemented by reference TRBV3-1 and TRBJ1-5, the full variable domain reads DTAVSQTPKYLVTQMGNDKSIKCEQNLGHDTMYWYKQDSKKFLKIMFSYNNKELIINETVPNRFSPKSPDKAHLNLHINSLELGDSAVYFCASSQDTYSNQPQHFGDGTRLSIL.

This clonotype was found many times. The chain joins TRBV12-3 or TRBV12-4 to TRBJ1-5; unclear D gene. CDR3 length: 15 residues. Trimming pared 8 bases from V and 3 bases from J, leaving 17 bases between. The CDR3 reads CASSQRAAFNQPQHF. The CDR3 DNA follows: TGTGCCAGCTCTCAGCGGGCAGCTTTCAATCAGCCCCAGCATTTT.

This clonotype has at least ten counts. This chain connects TRBV20-1 to TRBJ2-3; D remains ambiguous. The length of the CDR3 is 16 residues. Trimming took 0 bases from V and 8 from J, leaving 21 bases between them. The germline CDR1 and CDR2 sequences are DFQATT and SNEGSKA (reference sequence). CDR3 bases: TGCAGTGCTAGAGATTACGCGTCGGCCGTAGACGGTACGCAGTATTTT. It yields the protein CSARDYASAVDGTQYF.

To note about this clonotype: This may stem from a read error, because a much larger clone lies one nucleotide away. The rearrangement joins TRBV28 to TRBJ2-1; 8 bases fit TRBD2. Germline V CDR1 and CDR2: MDHEN, SYDVKM. The CDR3 loop spans 19 amino acids. The CDR3 region is CASSSPGSGSSFAINGQFF. The CDR3 DNA reads as TGTGCCAGCAGCTCCCCCGGCAGCGGGAGTTCCTTCGCGATCAATGGGCAGTTCTTC.

This clonotype was counted only a few times. The V and J genes are TRBV19 and TRBJ1-5, with 7 bases identical to TRBD1. The CDR3 extends over 15 amino acids. Germline trimming cut 6 bases from V and 0 bases from J; bases unmatched to any gene: 5. Per germline, CDR1 LNHDA and CDR2 SQIVND (reference sequence). The CDR3 is CASSSTGSSNQPQHF. The CDR3 DNA reads as TGTGCCAGTAGCTCGACAGGGAGTAGCAATCAGCCCCAGCATTTT.

This clonotype was observed a few times. The chain combines TRBV6-2 or TRBV6-3 with TRBJ1-6; perhaps TRBD1 as D (6 bases). This CDR3 is built from 16 residues. Germline V CDR1 and CDR2: MNHEY, SVGEGT. V lost 8 bases and J lost 12, with 26 bases in between. CDR3 amino acids: CASGLDDLSTGLPLHF. CDR3 bases: TGTGCCAGCGGCCTAGATGACTTGTCCACAGGGCTACCCCTCCACTTT.

This clonotype has a count of ten or more. The chain joins TRBV28 to TRBJ2-6; D is unresolved. Per the germline V gene, CDR1 is MDHEN and CDR2 is SYDVKM. Trimming removed 3 bases at V and 1 base at J, with 7 bases between. The CDR3 has 15 amino acids. The CDR3 DNA reads as TGTGCCAGCAGTTTTGGGCAGTCTGGGGCCAACGTCCTGACTTTC. Translating it yields CASSFGQSGANVLTF.

This clonotype was seen at least ten times. The chain is built from TRBV30 and TRBJ2-1; D gene ambiguous. Trimming removed 3 bases from V and 4 bases from J, with 4 bases in between. This CDR3 is built from 11 residues. Germline V gives CDR1 GTSNPN, CDR2 SVGIG (reference sequence). Written as DNA, the CDR3 is TGTGCCTGGAGAGGGTACAATGAGCAGTTCTTC. It specifies CAWRGYNEQFF.

This clonotype was recorded many times. This chain connects TRBV6-2 or TRBV6-3 to TRBJ1-2; 7 bases align to TRBD1. Germline trimming cut 2 bases from V and 6 bases from J; bases unmatched to any gene: 12. This CDR3 is built from 16 residues. The germline CDR1 and CDR2 sequences are MNHEY and SVGEGT. CDR3 sequence reads: CASSYPGTAEVDGYTF. DNA of the CDR3: TGTGCCAGCAGTTACCCGGGGACAGCGGAGGTAGATGGCTACACCTTC.

The table lists this clonotype with a few counts. The chain recombines TRBV27 with TRBJ2-3; 12 nucleotides align to TRBD2. V was pared by 3 bases and J by 6 bases, with 10 bases of the junction left unmatched. The germline V gene encodes CDR1 MNHEY and CDR2 SMNVEV (reference sequence). The CDR3 has 17 residues. CDR3 protein: CASSFLLTSGGPDTQYF. The DNA of the CDR3 is TGTGCCAGCAGTTTCCTCTTGACTAGCGGGGGCCCCGATACGCAGTATTTT.

This chain connects TRBV7-6 to TRBJ1-3, with D uncertain. The germline CDR1 and CDR2 sequences are SGHVS and FNYEAQ. The V gene lost 1 base and the J gene lost 0 bases, with 7 bases spanning the gap. CDR3 size: 15 residues. The CDR3 region is CASSLDLYSGNTIYF. The CDR3 region has the DNA TGTGCCAGCAGCTTAGATCTCTACTCTGGAAACACCATATATTTT.

The rearrangement uses TRBV6-1 and TRBJ1-2, with D unclear. The CDR3 contains 13 residues. Trimming pared 6 bases from V and 8 bases from J, leaving 16 bases between. Germline loops: CDR1 MNHNS, CDR2 SASEGT. The CDR3 coding sequence is TGTGCCAGCAGGCAAGCAGTCAACCTAGGCTACACCTTC. This gives the protein CASRQAVNLGYTF.

This clonotype has ten or more counts. The chain carries TRBV30 and TRBJ2-3, with D unresolved. Trimming shortened V by 0 bases and J by 1 base, and 17 bases separated the two germline ends. This CDR3 is 17 amino acids long. Looked up from germline, CDR1 is GTSNPN and CDR2 is SVGIG (reference sequence). The CDR3 DNA is TGTGCCTGGAGTGTATCCCTTATCCACGTGGGCACAGATACGCAGTATTTT. As protein: CAWSVSLIHVGTDTQYF.

This clonotype was seen repeatedly, ten times or more. This chain uses TRBV6-5 with TRBJ1-6; 7 positions agree with TRBD1. The V segment lost 8 bases and the J segment 2 bases; nucleotides outside the gene matches: 9. CDR3 size: 16 residues. The V gene's germline CDR1 is MNHEY and CDR2 SVGAGI. As DNA, the CDR3 is TGTGCCAGCGGCCCAGGACAGGCACCCTATAATTCACCCCTCCACTTT. Protein sequence: CASGPGQAPYNSPLHF.